This TCR beta chain is from a study of OX40 agonist ivuxolimab in advanced cancers. Turning to the study itself: The study enrolled dose-escalation patients with hepatocellular carcinoma, melanoma, renal cell or head and neck cancer.

Germline CDR1 is SGHVS and CDR2 is FQNEAQ. The V end was cut by 1 base, the J end by 4 bases, with 5 bases between. The length of the CDR3 is 13 residues. Sequenced by immunoSEQ multiplex PCR; TCRdb stores in-frame clones only, minus some. The data contain roughly 59,000 clones, roughly four fifths of them seen just once; the ten biggest clones take up 1%. Sequences were derived from CD4+ or CD8+ T cells sorted from blood, sampled in a trial of the OX40 agonist ivuxolimab. This sequence joins TRBV7-8 and TRBJ1-3; unclear D gene. This sequence was found in an adult with an advanced solid tumor such as melanoma, head and neck, liver or kidney cancer. The CDR3 sequence: CASSLVRGNTIYF. Written as DNA, the CDR3 is TGTGCCAGCAGCTTAGTCAGGGGAAACACCATATATTTT.